This paragraph covers one T cell receptor delta chain sequence. What it binds is unknown. This sample was included in a study of Vδ1+ human thymocytes. Study-wide findings and caveats: Unlike peripheral blood Vdelta1+ controls, thymic delta-chain sequences included about 20% Vdelta2 and few Vdelta3. Thymic TRG and TRD repertoires appeared highly polyclonal.

RNA was extracted from the cells and then reverse transcribed. Multiplex PCR used pooled V-gene forward primers and a constant-region reverse primer to amplify CDR3s. TCRdb reapplied CATT to the multiplex PCR reads. The table has about 25,000 delta-chain clones, under 8% seen once; the top ten hold 0.8% to 1%. This CDR3 comprises 21 residues. The germline V gene has CDR1 TSWWSYY and CDR2 QGS. V was pared by 5 bases and J by 3 bases, with 24 bases of the junction left unmatched. Thymocytes were sorted as CD3+ TCRVdelta1+ TCRVdelta2- after alphabeta T cell depletion. This clonotype was sampled from a girl under three years old who had congenital heart surgery. The source material was Vdelta1+ gamma-delta thymocytes from the thymus. Described subset: FACS-sorted CD3+ TCRalphabeta- TCRVdelta1+ TCRVdelta2- thymocytes. This chain connects TRDV1 to TRDJ1, with 10 bases that match TRDD3. CDR3 nucleotides: TGTGCTCTTGGGAACACCTTCCTAATGAGGGGGGGGATACGCGGCCCCGATAAACTCATCTTT. This codes for CALGNTFLMRGGIRGPDKLIF.